The source of this T cell receptor beta chain is a study of molecular identifiers for immune sequencing clone quantification. Points from the study as a whole: Reportedly, one cell's Jurkat TCR RNA was detected within 1,200,000 naive CD8 cells.

In this sample, this clonotype turned up a few times. Its antigen is currently unknown. MiXCR, applied by TCRdb to the PCR reads, yields one record per CDR3 protein. The sample carries about half a million distinct CDR3 sequences, 25% recorded once. V lost 10 bases and J lost 3; bases outside the gene matches: 6. The CDR3 length is 14 residues. The germline CDR1 and CDR2 sequences are SNHLY and FYNNEI. This receptor was obtained from a human donor in good health. Some libraries in this study had Jurkat cell RNA spiked in. The sample taken for sequencing was naive CD8+ T cells from blood, with Jurkat cell RNA spiked in. The subset denotes: FACS-sorted CD8+CD4-CCR7+CD45RA+ naive T cells. The chain has TRBV2 and TRBJ1-5, with 10 bases lining up with TRBD1. This CDR3 reads CAIRRQGANQPQHF. The DNA for the CDR3 is TGTGCCATCCGGAGACAGGGGGCCAATCAGCCCCAGCATTTT.